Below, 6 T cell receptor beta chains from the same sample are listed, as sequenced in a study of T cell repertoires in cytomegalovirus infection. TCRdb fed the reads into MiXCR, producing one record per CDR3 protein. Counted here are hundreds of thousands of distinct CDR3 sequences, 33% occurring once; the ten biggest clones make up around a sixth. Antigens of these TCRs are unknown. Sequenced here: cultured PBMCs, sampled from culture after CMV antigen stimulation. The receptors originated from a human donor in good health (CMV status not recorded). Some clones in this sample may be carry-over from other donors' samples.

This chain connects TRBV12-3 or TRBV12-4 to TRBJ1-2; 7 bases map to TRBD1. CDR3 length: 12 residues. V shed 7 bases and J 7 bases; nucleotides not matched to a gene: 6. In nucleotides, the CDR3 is TGTGCCAGCACTAACACAGGGGCTGGCTACACCTTC. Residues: CASTNTGAGYTF.

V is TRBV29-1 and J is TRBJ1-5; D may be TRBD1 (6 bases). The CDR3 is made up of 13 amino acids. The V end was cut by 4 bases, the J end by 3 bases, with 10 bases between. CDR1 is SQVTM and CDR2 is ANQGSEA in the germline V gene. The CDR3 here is CSVGGQNNQPQHF. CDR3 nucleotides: TGCAGCGTTGGGGGACAAAACAATCAGCCCCAGCATTTT.

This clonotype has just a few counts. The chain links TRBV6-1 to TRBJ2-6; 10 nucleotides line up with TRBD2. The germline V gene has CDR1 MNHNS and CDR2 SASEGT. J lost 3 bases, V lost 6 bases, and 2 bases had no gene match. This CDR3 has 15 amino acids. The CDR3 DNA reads TGTGCCAGCAGCCGGACTAGCGGTGGGGCCAACGTCCTGACTTTC. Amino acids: CASSRTSGGANVLTF.

This chain's CDR3 is CASSEPTVGYGYTF. CDR3 nucleotides: TGTGCCAGCAGTGAACCTACAGTCGGCTATGGCTACACCTTC. This sequence joins TRBV2 and TRBJ1-2, with no clear D. Germline V gene sequence: CDR1 SNHLY, CDR2 FYNNEI. Trimming cost V 2 bases and J 4 bases, with 11 bases left between them. The CDR3 sequence is 14 residues long. Based on the CDR3 plus reference TRBV2 and TRBJ1-2, the full variable domain is EPEVTQTPSHQVTQMGQEVILRCVPISNHLYFYWYRQILGQKVEFLVSFYNNEISEKSEIFDDQFSVERPDGSNFTLKIRSTKLEDSAMYFCASSEPTVGYGYTFGSGTRLTVV.

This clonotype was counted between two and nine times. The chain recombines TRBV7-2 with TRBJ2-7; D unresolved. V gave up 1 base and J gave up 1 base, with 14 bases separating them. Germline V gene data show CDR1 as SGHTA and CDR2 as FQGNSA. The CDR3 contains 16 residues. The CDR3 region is CASSLVQGLESYEQYF. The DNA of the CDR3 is TGTGCCAGCAGCTTAGTTCAAGGGCTCGAATCCTACGAGCAGTACTTC.

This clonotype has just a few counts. CDR3: CASLSSGTKNQPQHF. As DNA, the CDR3 is TGTGCCAGCCTTAGTTCCGGGACAAAAAATCAGCCCCAGCATTTT. The chain combines TRBV19 with TRBJ1-5, with D perhaps TRBD1 (6 bases). The CDR3 totals 15 residues. Between the trimmed V and J ends, which lost 9 bases and 4 bases, there was a span of 19 bases. Germline CDR1 is LNHDA and CDR2 is SQIVND (reference sequence).